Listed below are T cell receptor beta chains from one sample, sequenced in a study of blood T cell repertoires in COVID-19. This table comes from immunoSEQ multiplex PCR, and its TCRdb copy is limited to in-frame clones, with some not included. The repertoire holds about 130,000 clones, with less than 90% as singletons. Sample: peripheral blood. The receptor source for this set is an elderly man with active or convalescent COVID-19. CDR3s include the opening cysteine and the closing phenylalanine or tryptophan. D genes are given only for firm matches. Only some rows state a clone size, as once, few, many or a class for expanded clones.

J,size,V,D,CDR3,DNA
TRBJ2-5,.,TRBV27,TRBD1,CASRAGTARQETQYF,TGTGCCAGCAGGGCCGGGACAGCACGGCAAGAGACCCAGTACTTC
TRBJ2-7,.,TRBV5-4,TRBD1,CASSSTGTGGFEQYF,TGTGCCAGCAGCTCGACCGGGACAGGGGGTTTTGAGCAGTACTTC
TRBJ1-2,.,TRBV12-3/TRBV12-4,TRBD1,CASSFGQGGYTF,TGTGCCAGCAGTTTCGGACAGGGGGGCTACACCTTC
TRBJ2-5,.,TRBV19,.,CASRLSPRGETQYF,TGTGCCAGTAGACTATCCCCGCGGGGAGAGACCCAGTACTTC
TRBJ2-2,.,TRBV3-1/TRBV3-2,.,CASSQGRIGELFF,TGTGCCAGCAGCCAAGGCAGGATCGGGGAGCTGTTTTTT
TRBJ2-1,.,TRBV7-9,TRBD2,CASSLSGSPRNEQFF,TGTGCCAGCAGCCTTAGCGGGAGTCCGAGGAATGAGCAGTTCTTC
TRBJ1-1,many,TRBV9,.,CASSSQQGNTEAFF,TGTGCCAGCAGCAGTCAACAGGGTAACACTGAAGCTTTCTTT
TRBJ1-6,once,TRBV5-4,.,CASSLKVSSPLHF,TGTGCCAGCAGCTTAAAAGTTAGTTCACCCCTCCACTTT
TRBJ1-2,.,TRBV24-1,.,CATSDSHGQNYGYTF,TGTGCCACCAGTGATTCTCACGGACAGAACTATGGCTACACCTTC
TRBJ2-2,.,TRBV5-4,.,CASSLLNTGELFF,TGTGCCAGCAGCCTCCTCAACACCGGGGAGCTGTTTTTT
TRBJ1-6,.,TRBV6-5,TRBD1,CASSSWTGVSPLHF,TGTGCCAGCAGTTCCTGGACAGGGGTTTCACCCCTCCACTTT
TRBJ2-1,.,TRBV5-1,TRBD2,CASSLGAGGSSYNEQFF,TGCGCCAGCAGCTTAGGAGCGGGAGGGAGCTCCTACAATGAGCAGTTCTTC
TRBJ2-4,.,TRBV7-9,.,CASSLGGPADEYF,TGTGCCAGCAGCCTCGGAGGCCCCGCCGATGAATACTTC
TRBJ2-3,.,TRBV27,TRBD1,CASSPWTGGADTQYF,TGTGCCAGCAGTCCCTGGACAGGGGGCGCAGATACGCAGTATTTT
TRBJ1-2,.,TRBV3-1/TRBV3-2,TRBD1,CASSQDRGQGNGYTF,TGTGCCAGCAGCCAAGATAGGGGACAGGGTAACGGCTACACCTTC
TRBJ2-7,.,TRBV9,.,CASSVAGGFSEQYF,TGTGCCAGCAGCGTAGCAGGGGGGTTCTCCGAGCAGTACTTC